The 22 T cell receptor beta chains reported below all come from one sample, sequenced in a study of cytomegalovirus exposure and HLA in healthy donors. The PCR employed 60 Vbeta primers together with 13 Jbeta primers. Using immunoSEQ multiplex PCR, the repertoire was profiled, and TCRdb retains in-frame clones only, with some absent. The repertoire holds 110,000 to 150,000 clones, with about 74% as singletons. Input material: PBMCs. These receptors were obtained from a woman aged 35 to 49 in good health and CMV-seronegative.

The chain is built from TRBV2 and TRBJ1-4, with D possibly matching TRBD1 (5 bases). CDR1 and CDR2 (germline): SNHLY, FYNNEI. The CDR3 runs 15 residues. Deletions cut 7 bases from V and 0 bases from J, with 12 bases between. CDR3 loop: CASIQGLTTNEKLFF. DNA of the CDR3: TGTGCCAGCATCCAGGGACTTACAACTAATGAAAAACTGTTTTTT.

The genes are TRBV1 and TRBJ2-5; TRBD2 is taken as the D call from the table, unchecked against the DNA. TRBV1 constitutes a pseudogene. The CDR3 sequence is 16 residues long. This chain's CDR3 is CTSSQVGGGQQETQYF. The CDR3 DNA reads TGCACCAGCAGCCAGGTAGGCGGGGGGCAGCAAGAGACCCAGTACTTC.

This rearrangement joins TRBV6-1 to TRBJ2-7; TRBD1 matches 9 bases. V shed 6 bases and J 6 bases; nucleotides not matched to a gene: 3. CDR1 and CDR2 from the germline V gene are MNHNS and SASEGT. The CDR3 covers 12 residues. CDR3 bases: TGTGCCAGCAGGGGACAGGGAGGCGAGCAGTACTTC. Amino acid sequence: CASRGQGGEQYF.

The CDR3 is CASSLVASGSPYNEQFF. CDR3 DNA: TGTGCCAGCAGCTTAGTAGCTAGCGGGAGCCCCTACAATGAGCAGTTCTTC. The chain combines TRBV7-9 with TRBJ2-1, with 10 nucleotides matching TRBD2. Germline V gene sequence: CDR1 SEHNR, CDR2 FQNEAQ (reference sequence). CDR3 length: 17 amino acids. V trimming: 1 base; J trimming: 2 bases; junction bases outside the gene matches: 5.

This clone was found a few times. The CDR3 region is CASSLGTGIETQYF. For the CDR3, the DNA is TGTGCCAGCAGCCTTGGGACAGGGATTGAGACCCAGTACTTC. This chain uses TRBV11-2 with TRBJ2-5; TRBD1 matches 9 bases. Losses at the gene ends were 5 bases for V and 5 bases for J; bases not matched to a gene: 6. Germline-derived CDR1 and CDR2 are SGHAT and FQNNGV. CDR3 length: 14 residues.

This chain uses TRBV6-1 with TRBJ1-2; 7 nucleotides line up with TRBD1. The CDR3 loop spans 17 amino acids. With 3 bases clipped from V and 4 bases from J, the junction kept 14 bases outside the gene matches. Per germline, CDR1 MNHNS and CDR2 SASEGT. This CDR3 reads CASSDRTGTSGSYGYTF. The CDR3 DNA reads TGTGCCAGCAGTGACAGGACAGGCACCTCTGGAAGCTATGGCTACACCTTC.

The chain uses TRBV27 and TRBJ1-1, with D tentatively TRBD1 (5 bases). V gave up 5 bases and J gave up 4 bases, with 8 bases separating them. Looked up from germline, CDR1 is MNHEY and CDR2 is SMNVEV (reference sequence). The length of the CDR3 is 12 residues. For the CDR3, the DNA is TGTGCCAGCAGTCGGCAGGGCACTGAAGCTTTCTTT. Its protein product is CASSRQGTEAFF.

The V gene is TRBV5-1, the J gene TRBJ2-5, with 9 bases identical to TRBD1. The J call may be faulty, since TRBJ2-7 better matches the DNA end. Germline V gives CDR1 SGHRS, CDR2 YFSETQ. This CDR3 spans 17 amino acids. The CDR3 is CASSLSHRGQGTYEQYF. The DNA of the CDR3 is TGCGCCAGCAGCTTGTCGCACAGGGGGCAAGGAACTTACGAGCAGTACTTC.

The chain employs TRBV5-4 and TRBJ1-2, with 7 bases matching TRBD1. CDR3 size: 16 residues. Looked up from germline, CDR1 is SGHNT and CDR2 is YYREEE (reference sequence). Trimming cost V 0 bases and J 4 bases; bases outside gene matches: 9. The chain's CDR3 is CASSLGGGQDGYGYTF. The CDR3, as DNA: TGTGCCAGCAGCTTGGGGGGAGGACAGGACGGCTATGGCTACACCTTC. Full variable domain (missing parts from reference TRBV5-4 and TRBJ1-2): ETGVTQSPTHLIKTRGQQVTLRCSSQSGHNTVSWYQQALGQGPQFIFQYYREEENGRGNFPPRFSGLQFPNYSSELNVNALELDDSALYLCASSLGGGQDGYGYTFGSGTRLTVV.

This chain joins TRBV6-1 and TRBJ1-2; 10 bases are shared with TRBD1. Trimming at V came to 3 bases and at J to 7 bases, leaving 8 bases not matched to a gene. This CDR3 is 15 amino acids long. Looked up from germline, CDR1 is MNHNS and CDR2 is SASEGT. CDR3 bases: TGTGCCAGCAGTGATTGGGACCGGGACAGGGGTGGCTACACCTTC. Its translation: CASSDWDRDRGGYTF.

The CDR3 spells CASSLTARGGSYEQYF. The CDR3 region has the DNA TGCGCCAGCAGCTTGACTGCACGGGGGGGGTCCTACGAGCAGTACTTC. V is TRBV5-1 and J is TRBJ2-7; 8 bases fit TRBD2. This CDR3 spans 16 amino acids. CDR1 is SGHRS and CDR2 is YFSETQ in the germline V gene. V shed 1 base, J shed 1 base, and the junction held 7 bases outside the gene matches.

The chain combines TRBV5-4 with TRBJ1-6, with D hard to call. Between the trimmed V and J ends, which lost 4 bases and 10 bases, there was a span of 21 bases. This CDR3 region has 16 residues. Germline V lookup: CDR1 SGHNT, CDR2 YYREEE (reference sequence). The CDR3 region is CASSPPAGGNGSPLHF. CDR3 in DNA: TGTGCCAGCAGCCCACCTGCGGGAGGAAACGGATCACCCCTCCACTTT.

For this clone: A junction end diverges from the germline sequence, so it may reflect a read error. This chain links TRBV10-2 with TRBJ2-5; possible D gene TRBD2, 6 bases. The CDR3 runs 15 residues. CDR1 and CDR2 (germline): WSHSY, SAAADI. CDR3 DNA sequence: TGCGCCAGCAGTGTCGAGTCGGGAGACCAGGAGACCCAGTACTTC. It codes for CASSVESGDQETQYF.

The CDR3 spells CASSGATANNSPLHF. Written as DNA, the CDR3 is TGTGCCAGCAGTGGGGCGACAGCAAATAATTCACCCCTCCACTTT. The chain joins TRBV2 to TRBJ1-6; possibly TRBD1 for D (5 bases). Germline-derived CDR1 and CDR2 are SNHLY and FYNNEI. Trimming stripped 4 bases from V and 5 bases from J, with 12 bases between. The CDR3 length is 15 residues.

This clone turned up a few times. The chain couples TRBV28 to TRBJ2-1; TRBD2 matches at 12 bases. The trim removed 0 bases at V and 6 bases at J, leaving 3 bases unmatched. Germline V gene data show CDR1 as MDHEN and CDR2 as SYDVKM. The CDR3 sequence is 16 residues long. The CDR3 protein is CASSLWTSGSFNEQFF. For the CDR3, the DNA is TGTGCCAGCAGTTTATGGACTAGCGGGAGTTTCAATGAGCAGTTCTTC.

The rearrangement uses TRBV5-6 and TRBJ2-3; 8 nucleotides align to TRBD2. V gave up 0 bases and J gave up 3 bases; unmatched junction bases: 9. From germline, CDR1 is SGHDT and CDR2 YYEEEE. This CDR3 is 17 amino acids long. CDR3 region: CASSLAGGVPGTDTQYF. The DNA for the CDR3 is TGTGCCAGCAGCTTGGCCGGGGGGGTGCCAGGGACAGATACGCAGTATTTT.

This sequence joins TRBV19 and TRBJ1-1, with 7 bases that match TRBD1. Per the germline V gene, CDR1 is LNHDA and CDR2 is SQIVND (reference sequence). This CDR3 has 13 residues. The trim removed 6 bases at V and 1 base at J, leaving 2 bases unmatched. CDR3 nucleotide sequence: TGTGCCAGTAGACAGGGGTCGAACACTGAAGCTTTCTTT. It is translated as CASRQGSNTEAFF.

This clone was detected once. The chain employs TRBV2 and TRBJ2-3; D gene unclear. The V end lost 9 bases, the J end lost 3 bases, and 4 bases lay between the germline ends. Germline assignment: CDR1 SNHLY and CDR2 FYNNEI. The CDR3 covers 10 residues. For the CDR3, the DNA is TGTGCCAGACAAACAGATACGCAGTATTTT. It translates to CARQTDTQYF.

Only a few counts were recorded for this clone. V is TRBV2 and J is TRBJ1-2; 8 bases are a match to TRBD1. The CDR3 loop spans 14 amino acids. V shed 7 bases and J 8 bases; nucleotides not matched to a gene: 12. The germline V gene encodes CDR1 SNHLY and CDR2 FYNNEI. The CDR3 nucleotides are TGTGCCAGCAAGGATCGGCAGGGGGCGTGGGGCTACACCTTC. It translates to CASKDRQGAWGYTF.

The chain links TRBV5-1 to TRBJ1-2, with D possibly being TRBD1 (6 bases). From germline, CDR1 is SGHRS and CDR2 YFSETQ. This CDR3 comprises 15 residues. V was trimmed by 4 bases and J by 6 bases, leaving 19 bases between them. The CDR3, as DNA: TGCGCCAGCAGCCTAGACGGGCCCCCAGGGGATGGCTACACCTTC. This translates into CASSLDGPPGDGYTF.

In this sample, this clone turned up a few times. A much larger clone sits a single nucleotide away, making a read error possible. The V call is TRBV6-1, the J call TRBJ1-2; TRBD1 might be the D (6 bases). V was pared by 5 bases and J by 0 bases, with 10 bases between. The germline V gene has CDR1 MNHNS and CDR2 SASEGT. The CDR3 extends over 14 amino acids. CDR3 protein: CASSRQAPNYGYTF. The CDR3 region has the DNA TGTGCCAGCAGTCGACAGGCCCCTAACTATGGCTACACCTTC.

This clone was counted only a few times. This rearrangement joins TRBV2 to TRBJ1-2, with D possibly being TRBD1 (6 bases). Trimming took 5 bases from V and 8 from J, leaving 15 bases between them. The CDR3 sequence is 13 residues long. CDR1 and CDR2 from the germline V gene are SNHLY and FYNNEI. CDR3 nucleotide sequence: TGTGCCAGCAGTTCCCTTCGACAGGAGGGCTACACCTTC. As protein: CASSSLRQEGYTF.